These 25 T cell receptor beta chains were all obtained from the same sample, sequenced in a study of brain metastases from non-small cell lung cancer. Sequenced by immunoSEQ multiplex PCR; TCRdb stores in-frame clones only, minus some. Of about 3,400 clones in the sample, over 95% were seen once. Input material: tumor-adjacent normal tissue. The receptors were sampled from a donor aged 40 or over with non-small cell lung cancer.

This sequence joins TRBV29-1 and TRBJ2-7; tentatively, D is TRBD2 (6 bases). Germline-derived CDR1 and CDR2 are SQVTM and ANQGSEA. Trimming took off 7 bases at V and 2 bases at J, with 15 bases between the two ends. This CDR3 has 13 amino acids. Here the CDR3 DNA reads TGCAGCGCTCGGGCAGGGAGGACCTACGAGCAGTACTTC. This gives the protein CSARAGRTYEQYF.

The genes are TRBV18 and TRBJ2-7, with 8 bases identical to TRBD1. Trimming cost V 2 bases and J 5 bases; bases outside gene matches: 5. The germline CDR1 and CDR2 sequences are KGHSH and LQKENI. The CDR3 totals 14 residues. As DNA, the CDR3 is TGTGCCAGCTCACCAAGACAGGGGATCCACGAGCAGTACTTC. This encodes CASSPRQGIHEQYF.

The chain employs TRBV27 and TRBJ1-5, with TRBD1 as a possible D gene (5 bases). The V end lost 6 bases, the J end lost 0 bases, and 18 bases lay between the germline ends. CDR3 length: 17 amino acids. Looked up from germline, CDR1 is MNHEY and CDR2 is SMNVEV (reference sequence). The CDR3 is CASRRVTALDSNQPQHF. For the CDR3, the DNA is TGTGCCAGCAGGCGGGTGACAGCTCTCGATAGCAATCAGCCCCAGCATTTT.

This chain uses TRBV7-9 with TRBJ2-3; possibly TRBD1 or TRBD2 for D (5 bases each). This CDR3 has 13 amino acids. Germline V gene sequence: CDR1 SEHNR, CDR2 FQNEAQ (reference sequence). Deletions cut 5 bases from V and 4 bases from J, with 10 bases between. The CDR3 nucleotides are TGTGCCAGCAGCCCTCGGGGCCCAGATACGCAGTATTTT. Its translation is CASSPRGPDTQYF.

The table lists this clone with a count of one. The rearrangement joins TRBV7-3 to TRBJ2-6; D is perhaps TRBD1 (5 bases). V lost 5 bases and J lost 12, with 17 bases in between. This CDR3 has 14 amino acids. Germline V gene data show CDR1 as SGHTA and CDR2 as FQGTGA. The CDR3 protein is CASSPSRQPPVLTF. The CDR3 DNA follows: TGTGCCAGCAGCCCATCGAGACAGCCCCCCGTCCTGACTTTC.

The chain carries TRBV11-1 and TRBJ2-7; tentative D call: TRBD2 (6 bases). The CDR3 is 15 amino acids. Trimming shortened V by 2 bases and J by 2 bases, and 13 bases separated the two germline ends. Germline CDR1 and CDR2: SGHAT and FQDESV (reference sequence). CDR3 coding DNA: TGTGCCAGCAGCTTACTAGCGTTCAGCCCCTACGAGCAGTACTTC. Amino acids: CASSLLAFSPYEQYF.

Remarks on this clone: A read error may produce the germline difference seen at one junction end. The rearrangement links TRBV11-1 to TRBJ2-1; TRBD1 matches 9 bases. This CDR3 is built from 16 residues. Germline CDR1 SGHAT, CDR2 FQDESV (reference sequence). Written as DNA, the CDR3 is TGTGCCAGCAGCTTAGCGGAAGGGACAGGGTATAATGAGCAATTCTTC. This codes for CASSLAEGTGYNEQFF.

The chain uses TRBV7-2 and TRBJ1-2; D remains ambiguous. The V end lost 1 base, the J end lost 4 bases, and 7 bases lay between the germline ends. This CDR3 is built from 13 residues. The germline CDR1 and CDR2 sequences are SGHTA and FQGNSA. CDR3 in DNA: TGTGCCAGCAGCTTAGTAGGGATCTATGGCTACACCTTC. This sequence encodes CASSLVGIYGYTF.

The chain employs TRBV6-2 or TRBV6-3 and TRBJ1-5, with unresolved D. This CDR3 is built from 14 residues. Between the trimmed V and J ends, which lost 6 bases and 9 bases, there was a span of 18 bases. Germline assignment: CDR1 MNHEY and CDR2 SVGEGT. CDR3 region: CASSRPSWELPQHF. The CDR3 nucleotides are TGTGCCAGCAGCCGCCCATCCTGGGAATTGCCCCAGCATTTT.

The genes are TRBV5-5 and TRBJ2-7, with D hard to call. This CDR3 contains 13 residues. The V end was cut by 0 bases, the J end by 6 bases, with 10 bases between. The V gene's germline CDR1 is SGHKS and CDR2 YYEKEE (reference sequence). DNA of the CDR3: TGTGCCAGCAGCTTGGCCCCCAGGACCGAGCAGTACTTC. Translation: CASSLAPRTEQYF.

J is TRBJ2-2 and V is TRBV28, with TRBD1 as a possible D gene (6 bases). The J call may be faulty, since TRBJ1-3 better matches the DNA end. CDR1 is MDHEN and CDR2 is SYDVKM in the germline V gene. The CDR3 extends over 15 amino acids. The CDR3 here is CASRIQGSAGNTIYF. The CDR3 coding sequence is TGTGCCAGCAGAATACAGGGATCGGCCGGAAACACCATATATTTT.

This rearrangement joins TRBV7-2 to TRBJ2-1; 11 bases are shared with TRBD2. V gave up 8 bases and J gave up 5 bases; unmatched junction bases: 8. CDR1 is SGHTA and CDR2 is FQGNSA in the germline V gene. The CDR3 totals 15 residues. This CDR3 is CASVNSGGGHNEQFF. DNA for the CDR3: TGTGCCAGCGTGAATAGCGGGGGGGGGCACAATGAGCAGTTCTTC. The entire variable domain, with the rest obtained from reference TRBV7-2 and TRBJ2-1, is as follows: GAGVSQSPSNKVTEKGKDVELRCDPISGHTALYWYRQSLGQGLEFLIYFQGNSAPDKSGLPSDRFSAERTGGSVSTLTIQRTQQEDSAVYLCASVNSGGGHNEQFFGPGTRLTVL.

V is TRBV19 and J is TRBJ2-3; 7 bases fit TRBD1. The germline V gene encodes CDR1 LNHDA and CDR2 SQIVND (reference sequence). The CDR3 loop spans 16 amino acids. V shed 0 bases and J 4 bases; nucleotides not matched to a gene: 7. DNA of the CDR3: TGTGCCAGTAGTATAGATCCGACAGGGACGGCAGATACGCAGTATTTT. Its protein is CASSIDPTGTADTQYF.

This clone came up once. This rearrangement joins TRBV20-1 to TRBJ2-5, with TRBD2 as a possible D gene (5 bases). This CDR3 contains 12 residues. Trimming left V 3 bases short and J 2 bases short, with 7 bases between. CDR1 DFQATT and CDR2 SNEGSKA come from the germline V gene (reference sequence). The CDR3 here is CSASERQETQYF. The CDR3, as DNA: TGCAGTGCTAGTGAGCGGCAAGAGACCCAGTACTTC.

This clone was recorded only once. The chain is built from TRBV14 and TRBJ1-2; perhaps TRBD1 as D (6 bases). V was clipped by 0 bases and J by 4 bases, with 12 bases between them. Per the germline V gene, CDR1 is SGHDN and CDR2 is FVKESK. The CDR3 length is 15 residues. The CDR3 protein is CASSQDLDSPYGYTF. CDR3 coding DNA: TGTGCCAGCAGCCAAGATTTGGACAGCCCCTATGGCTACACCTTC.

The chain combines TRBV2 with TRBJ2-7, with TRBD1 identical over 7 bases. CDR3 size: 15 residues. Germline V gives CDR1 SNHLY, CDR2 FYNNEI. V shed 6 bases, J shed 3 bases, and the junction held 11 bases outside the gene matches. The chain's CDR3 is CASSTQTGNRYEQYF. CDR3 DNA sequence: TGTGCCAGCAGCACACAGACAGGGAATCGCTACGAGCAGTACTTC.

The V gene is TRBV5-4, the J gene TRBJ1-3, with no clear D. The CDR3 loop spans 14 amino acids. Trimming cost V 3 bases and J 0 bases, with 7 bases left between them. CDR1 is SGHNT and CDR2 is YYREEE in the germline V gene (reference sequence). Written as DNA, the CDR3 is TGTGCCAGCAGCTCCCATAGCTCTGGAAACACCATATATTTT. It is translated as CASSSHSSGNTIYF.

The CDR3: CASSATGFYGYTF. CDR3 nucleotides: TGTGCCAGCAGCGCCACAGGGTTCTATGGCTACACCTTC. The chain couples TRBV9 to TRBJ1-2; maybe TRBD1 (6 bases). Trimming cost V 3 bases and J 4 bases, with 10 bases left between them. This CDR3 has 13 amino acids. Germline CDR1 is SGDLS and CDR2 is YYNGEE.

V and J are TRBV5-8 and TRBJ1-1; a possible D gene is TRBD1 (6 bases). The CDR3 is 15 residues long. Trimming cost V 1 base and J 1 base, with 11 bases left between them. In germline, CDR1 is SGHTS, CDR2 YDEGEE. The CDR3 DNA sequence: TGTGCCAGCAGCTTGCGAGGGGGTGGGAACACTGAAGCTTTCTTT. Translation gives CASSLRGGGNTEAFF.

The CDR3 DNA follows: TGCGCCAGCAGCACCTCGGGACAGGGCAAGAACACTGAAGCTTTCTTT. Its translation is CASSTSGQGKNTEAFF. The chain couples TRBV5-1 to TRBJ1-1; TRBD1 matches 9 bases. This CDR3 is 16 amino acids long. V was pared by 4 bases and J by 1 base, with 8 bases of the junction left unmatched. From germline, CDR1 is SGHRS and CDR2 YFSETQ.

The sample holds one count of this clone. The chain recombines TRBV20-1 with TRBJ2-7; 9 nucleotides align to TRBD2. V trimming: 3 bases; J trimming: 9 bases; junction bases outside the gene matches: 12. The CDR3 is 14 residues long. In germline, CDR1 is DFQATT, CDR2 SNEGSKA (reference sequence). This CDR3 is CSASKASGVRGQYF. DNA for the CDR3: TGCAGTGCTAGTAAGGCTAGCGGGGTCCGAGGGCAGTACTTC.

This clone was detected only a few times. CDR3 region: CATYLNTEAFF. CDR3 bases: TGTGCCACCTACCTGAACACTGAAGCTTTCTTT. This sequence joins TRBV28 and TRBJ1-1; D gene ambiguous. V lost 10 bases and J lost 0, with 6 bases in between. The CDR3 has 11 amino acids. Germline values: CDR1 MDHEN, CDR2 SYDVKM.

The genes are TRBV30 and TRBJ2-5; the D is unclear. V dropped 0 bases and J dropped 3 bases, with 14 bases sitting between them. Germline V gene lookup returns CDR1 GTSNPN and CDR2 SVGIG (reference sequence). The CDR3 runs 15 residues. CDR3 in amino acids: CAWSVSGLGKETQYF. CDR3 DNA: TGTGCCTGGAGTGTAAGTGGTCTAGGAAAAGAGACCCAGTACTTC. Complete variable domain (other parts from reference TRBV30 and TRBJ2-5): SQTIHQWPATLVQPVGSPLSLECTVEGTSNPNLYWYRQAAGRGLQLLFYSVGIGQISSEVPQNLSASRPQDRQFILSSKKLLLSDSGFYLCAWSVSGLGKETQYFGPGTRLLVL.

This CDR3 is CTSSYQRGGVQETQYF. The DNA of the CDR3 is TGTACCAGCAGCTATCAGCGGGGGGGGGTACAAGAGACCCAGTACTTC. This chain links TRBV7-2 with TRBJ2-5; 10 nucleotides align to TRBD2. The J segment lost 2 bases and the V segment lost 4 bases, leaving 7 bases of the junction unmatched. Per the germline V gene, CDR1 is SGHTA and CDR2 is FQGNSA. CDR3 length equals 16 residues. Looking up the rest from reference TRBV7-2 and TRBJ2-5 gives the full variable domain: GAGVSQSPSNKVTEKGKDVELRCDPISGHTALYWYRQSLGQGLEFLIYFQGNSAPDKSGLPSDRFSAERTGGSVSTLTIQRTQQEDSAVYLCTSSYQRGGVQETQYFGPGTRLLVL.

As concerns this clone: The junction departs from the called germline gene at one end, perhaps through a read error. This chain connects TRBV6-6 to TRBJ2-3; D is undetermined. Germline CDR1 reads MNHNY; CDR2 reads SVGAGI (reference sequence). The CDR3 extends over 14 amino acids. As DNA, the CDR3 is TGTGCCAGCAGTTATCCGTCACACACAGATATGCAGTATTTT. Encoded protein: CASSYPSHTDMQYF.